What follows are 2 T cell receptor beta chains derived from one specimen sequenced in a study of siplizumab effects on memory and regulatory T cells. The table came from immunoSEQ multiplex PCR; TCRdb's copy has only in-frame clones and leaves some out. The data hold 100,000 or so clones, with nearly 95% observed a single time. The material sequenced was non-Treg CD4+ T cells sorted from blood. The origin of the receptors is a human donor in good health.

J is TRBJ1-1 and V is TRBV2; D gene ambiguous. This CDR3 region has 13 residues. Trimming stripped 7 bases from V and 8 bases from J, with 17 bases between. The V gene's germline CDR1 is SNHLY and CDR2 FYNNEI. In DNA form, the CDR3 reads TGTGCCAGCATGCCCCCGGCCTCTCCCGAAGCTTTCTTT. It yields the protein CASMPPASPEAFF. Together with reference TRBV2 and TRBJ1-1, the CDR3 gives the full variable domain: EPEVTQTPSHQVTQMGQEVILRCVPISNHLYFYWYRQILGQKVEFLVSFYNNEISEKSEIFDDQFSVERPDGSNFTLKIRSTKLEDSAMYFCASMPPASPEAFFGQGTRLTVV.

CDR3 nucleotide sequence: TGTGCCAGTACCCTTGCAGATACGCAGTATTTT. Its protein is CASTLADTQYF. This chain links TRBV19 with TRBJ2-3; D not resolved. This CDR3 region has 11 residues. V was shortened by 7 bases and J by 4 bases, with 6 bases between the two germline ends. Germline CDR1 and CDR2: LNHDA and SQIVND (reference sequence). The full variable domain, in which reference TRBV19 and TRBJ2-3 provide the parts outside the CDR3, is DGGITQSPKYLFRKEGQNVTLSCEQNLNHDAMYWYRQDPGQGLRLIYYSQIVNDFQKGDIAEGYSVSREKKESFPLTVTSAQKNPTAFYLCASTLADTQYFGPGTRLTVL.